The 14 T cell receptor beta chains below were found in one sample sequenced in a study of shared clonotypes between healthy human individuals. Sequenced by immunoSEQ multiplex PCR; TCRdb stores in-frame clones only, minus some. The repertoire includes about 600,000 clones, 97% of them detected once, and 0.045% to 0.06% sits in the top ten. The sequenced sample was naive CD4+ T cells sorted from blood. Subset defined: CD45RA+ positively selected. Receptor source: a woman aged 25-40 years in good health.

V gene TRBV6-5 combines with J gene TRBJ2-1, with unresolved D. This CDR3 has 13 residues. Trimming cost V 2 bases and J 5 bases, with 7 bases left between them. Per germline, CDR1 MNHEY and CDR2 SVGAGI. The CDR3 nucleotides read TGTGCCAGCAGTTACACGCTAAACAATGAGCAGTTCTTC. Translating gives CASSYTLNNEQFF.

As DNA, the CDR3 is TGTGCCAGTAGTATCCACGGGACAGGAAACGACTACGAGCAGTACTTC. This sequence encodes CASSIHGTGNDYEQYF. V usage is TRBV19 and J usage is TRBJ2-7, with 8 bases aligning to TRBD1. Looked up from germline, CDR1 is LNHDA and CDR2 is SQIVND (reference sequence). The V and J ends lost 3 bases and 3 bases, in that order; junction bases with no gene match: 10. The CDR3 consists of 16 residues.

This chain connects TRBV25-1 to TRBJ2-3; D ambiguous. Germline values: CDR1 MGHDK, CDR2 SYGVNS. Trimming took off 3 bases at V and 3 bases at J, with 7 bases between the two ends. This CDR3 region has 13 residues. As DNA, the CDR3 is TGTGCCAGCAGTGACCTAGGTACAGATACGCAGTATTTT. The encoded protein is CASSDLGTDTQYF.

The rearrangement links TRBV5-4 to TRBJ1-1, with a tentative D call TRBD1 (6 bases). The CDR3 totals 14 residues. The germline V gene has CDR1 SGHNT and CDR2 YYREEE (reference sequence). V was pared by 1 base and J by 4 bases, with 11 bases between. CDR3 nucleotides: TGTGCCAGCAGCTTGTACAGGGAGGGCACTGAAGCTTTCTTT. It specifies CASSLYREGTEAFF.

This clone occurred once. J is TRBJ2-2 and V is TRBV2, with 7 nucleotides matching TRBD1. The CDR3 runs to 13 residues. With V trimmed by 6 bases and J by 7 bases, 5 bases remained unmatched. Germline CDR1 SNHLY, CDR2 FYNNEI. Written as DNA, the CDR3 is TGTGCCAGCAGAGGGACAGCGGACGGGGAGCTGTTTTTT. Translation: CASRGTADGELFF.

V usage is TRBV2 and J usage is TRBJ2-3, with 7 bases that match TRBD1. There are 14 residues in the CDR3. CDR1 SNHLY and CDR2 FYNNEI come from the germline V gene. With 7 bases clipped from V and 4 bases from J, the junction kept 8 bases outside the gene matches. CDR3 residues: CASIRNRGPDTQYF. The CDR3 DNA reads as TGTGCCAGCATACGAAACAGGGGTCCAGATACGCAGTATTTT.

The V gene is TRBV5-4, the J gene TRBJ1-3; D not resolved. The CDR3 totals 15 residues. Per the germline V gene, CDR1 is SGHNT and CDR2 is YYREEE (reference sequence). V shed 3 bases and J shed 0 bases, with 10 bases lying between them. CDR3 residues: CASSSRTVSGNTIYF. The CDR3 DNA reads TGTGCCAGCAGCTCCCGGACGGTCTCTGGAAACACCATATATTTT.

DNA for the CDR3: TGTGCCAGCAGTTTTGAGGGGGAGGACACTGAAGCTTTCTTT. Encoded protein: CASSFEGEDTEAFF. V is TRBV28 and J is TRBJ1-1; possibly TRBD1 for D (6 bases). V shed 3 bases and J shed 3 bases, with 11 bases lying between them. The CDR3 runs 14 residues. CDR1 and CDR2 from the germline V gene are MDHEN and SYDVKM.

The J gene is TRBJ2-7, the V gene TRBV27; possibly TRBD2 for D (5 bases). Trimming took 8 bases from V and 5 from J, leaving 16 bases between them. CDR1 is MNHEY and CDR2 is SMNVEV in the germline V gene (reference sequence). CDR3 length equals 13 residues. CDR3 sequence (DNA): TGTGCCAGCCGGAGCGGAGTGGCCCACGAGCAGTACTTC. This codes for CASRSGVAHEQYF.

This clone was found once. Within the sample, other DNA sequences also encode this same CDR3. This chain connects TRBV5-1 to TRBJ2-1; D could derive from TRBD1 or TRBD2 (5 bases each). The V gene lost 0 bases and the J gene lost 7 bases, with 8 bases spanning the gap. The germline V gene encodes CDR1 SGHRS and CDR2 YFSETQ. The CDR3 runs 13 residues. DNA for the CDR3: TGCGCCAGCAGCTTGGGGGGGAGTAATGAGCAGTTCTTC. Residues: CASSLGGSNEQFF.

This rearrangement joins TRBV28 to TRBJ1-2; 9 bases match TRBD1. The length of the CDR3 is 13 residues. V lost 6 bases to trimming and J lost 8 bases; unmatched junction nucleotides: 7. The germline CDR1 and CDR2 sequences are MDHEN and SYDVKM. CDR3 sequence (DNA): TGTGCCAGCAGAGGGGGACAGGGTGGCGGCTACACCTTC. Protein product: CASRGGQGGGYTF.

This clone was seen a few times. The CDR3 protein is CASSQGLRGNGYTF. The CDR3 region has the DNA TGCGCCAGCAGCCAAGGGCTTCGGGGTAATGGCTACACCTTC. V usage is TRBV4-1 and J usage is TRBJ1-2; no definite D call. CDR1 is MGHRA, CDR2 YSYEKL, per germline. V was pared by 1 base and J by 6 bases, with 12 bases between. The CDR3 sequence is 14 residues long.

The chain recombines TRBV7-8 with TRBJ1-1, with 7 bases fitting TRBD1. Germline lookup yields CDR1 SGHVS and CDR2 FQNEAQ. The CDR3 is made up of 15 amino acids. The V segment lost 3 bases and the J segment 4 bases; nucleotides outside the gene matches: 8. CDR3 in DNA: TGTGCCAGCAGCTTTGACAGGGTTGGGGGCACTGAAGCTTTCTTT. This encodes CASSFDRVGGTEAFF.

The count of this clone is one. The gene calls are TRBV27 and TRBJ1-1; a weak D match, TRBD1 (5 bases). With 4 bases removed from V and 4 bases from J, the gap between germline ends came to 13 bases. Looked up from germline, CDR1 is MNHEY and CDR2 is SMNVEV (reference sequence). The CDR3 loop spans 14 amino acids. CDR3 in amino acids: CASSSPGWSTEAFF. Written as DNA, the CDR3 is TGTGCCAGCAGTTCCCCAGGGTGGAGCACTGAAGCTTTCTTT.